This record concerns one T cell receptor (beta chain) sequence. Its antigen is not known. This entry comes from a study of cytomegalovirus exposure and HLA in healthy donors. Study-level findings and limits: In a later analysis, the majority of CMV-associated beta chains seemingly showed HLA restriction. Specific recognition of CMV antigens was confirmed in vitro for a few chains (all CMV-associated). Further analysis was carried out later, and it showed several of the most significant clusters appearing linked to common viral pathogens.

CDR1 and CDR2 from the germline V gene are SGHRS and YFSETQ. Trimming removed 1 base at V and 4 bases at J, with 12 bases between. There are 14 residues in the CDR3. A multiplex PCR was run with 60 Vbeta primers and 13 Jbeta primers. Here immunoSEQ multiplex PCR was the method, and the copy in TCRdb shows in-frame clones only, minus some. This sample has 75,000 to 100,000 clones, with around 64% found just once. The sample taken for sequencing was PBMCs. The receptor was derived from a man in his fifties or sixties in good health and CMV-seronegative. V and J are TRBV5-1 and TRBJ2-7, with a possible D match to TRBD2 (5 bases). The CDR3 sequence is CASSLTRRVYEQYF. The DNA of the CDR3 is TGCGCCAGCAGCTTGACTAGAAGGGTTTACGAGCAGTACTTC.